The clone carrying this T cell receptor (beta chain) was counted between two and nine times. The antigen remains unidentified. The sample comes from a study of T cell responses to AZD1222 COVID-19 vaccine. The data were produced by immunoSEQ multiplex PCR, yet TCRdb's version contains in-frame clones alone and is incomplete. The data show some 98,000 clones, around 84% seen once. The V gene's germline CDR1 is ENHRY and CDR2 SYGVKD. V lost 4 bases, J lost 4 bases, and 4 bases stayed unmatched. The CDR3 runs to 15 residues. Study conclusions and caveats: Researchers took repertoire samples only after the peak T cell response had come. Donors were mostly white British, more females; clonal diversity possibly underestimated. Two AZD1222 administrations were followed by greater Spike-specific TCR breadth and depth. Targets within unmutated variant regions were reportedly found for nearly half of spike-specific TCRs.

The sequenced sample was peripheral blood, obtained 28 days after the second AZD1222 dose. The receptor was isolated from an adult who received the AZD1222 COVID-19 vaccine. The chain uses TRBV10-3 and TRBJ2-2; 9 bases align to TRBD2. CDR3 DNA sequence: TGTGCCATCAGTGGGACTAGCGTCGGCACCGGGGAGCTGTTTTTT. It yields the protein CAISGTSVGTGELFF.